The 30 T cell receptor beta chains below were found in one sample sequenced in a study of T cell clonotyping in hematopoietic cell transplantation. The time point was: recipient sample about 28 days before transplant, after cytoreduction. Some clones are missing from TCRdb's copy, which holds only in-frame ones; the method was immunoSEQ multiplex PCR. The sample contains tens of thousands of clones, roughly nine tenths of which appear only once. Material: peripheral blood mononuclear cells, obtained before stem cell transplant. The receptor source for this set is a man aged 18 to 30 with biphenotypic leukemia. Some clones in this sample may be carry-over from other donors' samples.

This rearrangement joins TRBV27 to TRBJ1-1; D call uncertain. Deletions cut 0 bases from V and 1 base from J, with 6 bases between. The CDR3 has 14 amino acids. Germline V gene data show CDR1 as MNHEY and CDR2 as SMNVEV (reference sequence). The CDR3 bases are TGTGCCAGCAGTTTATCCGCAGGGAACACTGAAGCTTTCTTT. This gives the protein CASSLSAGNTEAFF.

This chain uses TRBV7-8 with TRBJ2-5; D is perhaps TRBD2 (6 bases). The CDR3 consists of 14 residues. With 1 base removed from V and 4 bases from J, the gap between germline ends came to 10 bases. The germline gives CDR1 SGHVS, CDR2 FQNEAQ. The CDR3 region has the DNA TGTGCCAGCAGCTTAGGGGGGGACGGAGAGACCCAGTACTTC. Protein product: CASSLGGDGETQYF.

The CDR3 region has the DNA TGTGCCAGCAGAATGAACTATCACCCCTACGAGCAGTACTTC. Amino acid sequence: CASRMNYHPYEQYF. The chain is built from TRBV6-5 and TRBJ2-7; no clear D. The germline V gene has CDR1 MNHEY and CDR2 SVGAGI. V was trimmed by 6 bases and J by 2 bases, leaving 14 bases between them. This CDR3 spans 14 amino acids.

The rearrangement joins TRBV7-9 to TRBJ2-1; 7 bases fit TRBD1. The V gene's germline CDR1 is SEHNR and CDR2 FQNEAQ (reference sequence). CDR3 length: 15 residues. J gave up 5 bases and V 6 bases, and 10 bases lay outside the gene matches. The CDR3 protein is CASSRDSTTNNEQFF. The CDR3, as DNA: TGTGCCAGCAGTCGGGACAGTACTACCAACAATGAGCAGTTCTTC.

V is TRBV7-8 and J is TRBJ2-7; D not certain. CDR1 is SGHVS, CDR2 FQNEAQ, per germline. The CDR3 has 16 residues. With 1 base removed from V and 2 bases from J, the gap between germline ends came to 15 bases. The CDR3 is CASSLVRVSHPYEQYF. CDR3 in DNA: TGTGCCAGCAGCTTAGTTCGGGTGTCCCATCCCTACGAGCAGTACTTC.

The rearrangement uses TRBV5-1 and TRBJ2-5; tentatively, D is TRBD2 (6 bases). The CDR3 is made up of 16 amino acids. Germline CDR1 is SGHRS and CDR2 is YFSETQ. V was trimmed by 1 base and J by 3 bases, leaving 16 bases between them. CDR3 nucleotide sequence: TGCGCCAGCAGCTTGCTGGGACTTCCGACCGAAGAGACCCAGTACTTC. Translation: CASSLLGLPTEETQYF.

This rearrangement joins TRBV2 to TRBJ2-7; D gene ambiguous. V lost 10 bases, J lost 4 bases, and 20 bases lay in between. Germline CDR1 is SNHLY and CDR2 is FYNNEI. The CDR3 runs 14 residues. The CDR3 sequence is CANQYDHGVYEQYF. The DNA for the CDR3 is TGTGCCAACCAGTACGATCATGGGGTGTACGAGCAGTACTTC.

The chain combines TRBV6-6 with TRBJ1-2, with D hard to call. V lost 4 bases, J lost 2 bases, and 2 bases lay in between. Germline CDR1 and CDR2: MNHNY and SVGAGI (reference sequence). The CDR3 contains 11 residues. CDR3 DNA: TGTGCCAGCAGTTTGAACTATGGCTACACCTTC. It is translated as CASSLNYGYTF.

The rearrangement joins TRBV10-3 to TRBJ1-2; D is ambiguous. The length of the CDR3 is 16 residues. CDR1 is ENHRY, CDR2 SYGVKD, per germline. V lost 10 bases to trimming and J lost 2 bases, with 23 bases between them. The CDR3, as DNA: TGTGCCAGTACCTCCGGATCCACTCAGATAAACTATGGCTACACCTTC. Translation: CASTSGSTQINYGYTF.

V usage is TRBV27 and J usage is TRBJ1-2, with D maybe TRBD1 (5 bases). Germline V lookup: CDR1 MNHEY, CDR2 SMNVEV (reference sequence). This CDR3 contains 16 residues. Trimming cost V 4 bases and J 4 bases, with 19 bases left between them. CDR3 amino acids: CASSSKPPGFGYGYTF. The CDR3 DNA sequence: TGTGCCAGCAGTTCCAAACCCCCAGGGTTCGGCTATGGCTACACCTTC.

V gene TRBV14 combines with J gene TRBJ1-1, with D tentatively TRBD1 (5 bases). Germline CDR1 and CDR2: SGHDN and FVKESK. The V gene lost 1 base and the J gene lost 3 bases, with 12 bases spanning the gap. The CDR3 contains 15 residues. The CDR3 DNA is TGTGCCAGCAGCCAAGTCTGGGGCAGCCACACTGAAGCTTTCTTT. Translation gives CASSQVWGSHTEAFF.

This clone came up a few times. The chain carries TRBV6-1 and TRBJ2-5; 14 positions agree with TRBD2. This CDR3 spans 15 amino acids. V lost 4 bases, J lost 4 bases, and 2 bases stayed unmatched. CDR1 is MNHNS, CDR2 SASEGT, per germline. The CDR3 region is CASSGTSGGPETQYF. The CDR3 bases are TGTGCCAGCAGTGGGACTAGCGGGGGGCCAGAGACCCAGTACTTC.

The chain links TRBV19 to TRBJ1-5; TRBD1 agrees at 7 bases. This CDR3 region has 13 residues. Germline V lookup: CDR1 LNHDA, CDR2 SQIVND (reference sequence). V trimming: 6 bases; J trimming: 9 bases; junction bases outside the gene matches: 8. CDR3 coding DNA: TGTGCCAGTAGGGAGACAGGGTTGAGGCCCCAGCATTTT. This codes for CASRETGLRPQHF.

The chain has TRBV7-9 and TRBJ2-5; 11 bases are shared with TRBD1. After removal of 3 bases from V and 5 bases from J, the junction contained 5 bases not matched to a gene. Germline V CDR1 and CDR2: SEHNR, FQNEAQ (reference sequence). There are 15 residues in the CDR3. CDR3 bases: TGTGCCAGCAGCTTTATCCGGGACAGGGGGGAGACCCAGTACTTC. Encoded protein: CASSFIRDRGETQYF. Full variable domain (remainder filled in from reference TRBV7-9 and TRBJ2-5): DTGVSQNPRHKITKRGQNVTFRCDPISEHNRLYWYRQTLGQGPEFLTYFQNEAQLEKSRLLSDRFSAERPKGSFSTLEIQRTEQGDSAMYLCASSFIRDRGETQYFGPGTRLLVL.

Only one count was recorded for this clone. The chain combines TRBV19 with TRBJ1-4; TRBD1 agrees at 8 bases. The germline V gene has CDR1 LNHDA and CDR2 SQIVND (reference sequence). V lost 4 bases to trimming and J lost 6 bases; unmatched junction nucleotides: 4. The CDR3 sequence is 14 residues long. The CDR3 loop is CASSTYRGDEKLFF. The CDR3 bases are TGTGCCAGTAGTACTTACAGGGGGGATGAAAAACTGTTTTTT.

The V and J genes are TRBV5-1 and TRBJ2-7; no definite D call. V was pared by 1 base and J by 4 bases, with 9 bases between. The CDR3 contains 13 residues. Per the germline V gene, CDR1 is SGHRS and CDR2 is YFSETQ. CDR3 sequence (DNA): TGCGCCAGCAGCTTGAGAGCCGATTACGAGCAGTACTTC. Its protein product is CASSLRADYEQYF.

J is TRBJ2-1 and V is TRBV5-6; a weak D match, TRBD2 (7 bases). CDR3 length: 13 residues. Trimming left V 6 bases short and J 7 bases short, with 14 bases between. From germline, CDR1 is SGHDT and CDR2 YYEEEE. CDR3 sequence (DNA): TGTGCCAGCATCCTGAAGGGGGGGAATGAGCAGTTCTTC. Translation gives CASILKGGNEQFF. The whole variable domain, remainder taken from reference TRBV5-6 and TRBJ2-1, is DAGVTQSPTHLIKTRGQQVTLRCSPKSGHDTVSWYQQALGQGPQFIFQYYEEEERQRGNFPDRFSGHQFPNYSSELNVNALLLGDSALYLCASILKGGNEQFFGPGTRLTVL.

The chain joins TRBV20-1 to TRBJ2-3, with D unresolved. The V end was cut by 3 bases, the J end by 6 bases, with 7 bases between. CDR3 length: 11 amino acids. Germline V lookup: CDR1 DFQATT, CDR2 SNEGSKA (reference sequence). The CDR3 reads CSARYRDTQYF. CDR3 nucleotide sequence: TGCAGTGCTAGGTACCGGGATACGCAGTATTTT.

The chain combines TRBV7-9 with TRBJ2-2; unclear D gene. Per the germline V gene, CDR1 is SEHNR and CDR2 is FQNEAQ (reference sequence). The CDR3 is made up of 14 amino acids. The germline V and J ends were trimmed by 0 bases and 1 base, with 3 bases remaining between them. CDR3 nucleotides: TGTGCCAGCAGCTTAGCGGGGAACACCGGGGAGCTGTTTTTT. Translated: CASSLAGNTGELFF.

The chain carries TRBV11-2 and TRBJ2-3; 7 nucleotides match TRBD2. The CDR3 is 16 residues long. CDR1 is SGHAT and CDR2 is FQNNGV in the germline V gene. J was trimmed by 2 bases and V by 4 bases; bases with no gene match: 9. The CDR3 DNA sequence: TGTGCCAGCAGCTCCATTCTGGGGGGGTTCACAGATACGCAGTATTTT. It encodes CASSSILGGFTDTQYF.

V is TRBV10-2 and J is TRBJ2-7; TRBD1 agrees at 7 bases. Germline lookup yields CDR1 WSHSY and CDR2 SAAADI. The CDR3 is 16 amino acids. The ends lost 0 bases at V and 0 bases at J; junction bases unmatched: 5. The CDR3 protein is CASSESHRGFSYEQYF. The CDR3 DNA sequence: TGCGCCAGCAGTGAGTCACACAGGGGTTTCTCCTACGAGCAGTACTTC.

The gene calls are TRBV6-1 and TRBJ2-3, with D unresolved. The CDR3 runs 20 residues. The V end was cut by 0 bases, the J end by 6 bases, with 28 bases between. Germline V lookup: CDR1 MNHNS, CDR2 SASEGT. The CDR3 is CASSEAILVGAYNTPDTQYF. CDR3 bases: TGTGCCAGCAGTGAAGCGATTTTGGTTGGCGCATATAATACTCCGGATACGCAGTATTTT.

The CDR3 DNA is TGCGCCAGCCGGGGTAGCGGTAGCACAGATACGCAGTATTTT. This codes for CASRGSGSTDTQYF. The V call is TRBV10-2, the J call TRBJ2-3; D perhaps matches TRBD2 (6 bases). The CDR3 has 14 residues. V was pared by 8 bases and J by 0 bases, with 12 bases between. Germline CDR1 reads WSHSY; CDR2 reads SAAADI.

This chain joins TRBV29-1 and TRBJ2-5; D tentatively fits TRBD1 or TRBD2 (6 bases each). The V gene lost 7 bases and the J gene lost 2 bases, with 23 bases spanning the gap. The CDR3 loop spans 16 amino acids. In germline, CDR1 is SQVTM, CDR2 ANQGSEA. CDR3 in DNA: TGCAGCGGGCTCCCGGGGGCGAACATACTTCAAGAGACCCAGTACTTC. Protein product: CSGLPGANILQETQYF.

This chain uses TRBV7-3 with TRBJ1-2; 8 bases match TRBD1. CDR3 length: 13 residues. CDR1 and CDR2 from the germline V gene are SGHTA and FQGTGA. DNA for the CDR3: TGTGCTGCTACTAAGACAGGGGTCTATGGCTACACCTTC. Translated, it gives CAATKTGVYGYTF. Using reference TRBV7-3 and TRBJ1-2 for the parts outside the CDR3, the full variable domain is GAGVSQTPSNKVTEKGKYVELRCDPISGHTALYWYRQSLGQGPEFLIYFQGTGAADDSGLPNDRFFAVRPEGSVSTLKIQRTERGDSAVYLCAATKTGVYGYTFGSGTRLTVV.

The genes are TRBV10-3 and TRBJ1-1, with D possibly TRBD1 on 5 matching bases. The germline V gene has CDR1 ENHRY and CDR2 SYGVKD. V was trimmed by 2 bases and J by 1 base, leaving 8 bases between them. This CDR3 is built from 14 residues. The CDR3 nucleotides read TGTGCCATCAGTGAGACAGGAGCGAACACTGAAGCTTTCTTT. Translation gives CAISETGANTEAFF.

This chain uses TRBV5-6 with TRBJ2-7; D remains ambiguous. The V gene's germline CDR1 is SGHDT and CDR2 YYEEEE. The CDR3 is made up of 11 amino acids. V lost 2 bases and J 8 bases, leaving 8 bases between the germline ends. CDR3: CASSFDFQQYF. CDR3 DNA: TGTGCCAGCAGCTTCGACTTCCAGCAGTACTTC.

This chain links TRBV29-1 with TRBJ1-3; D call uncertain. Germline V gene data show CDR1 as SQVTM and CDR2 as ANQGSEA. The CDR3 consists of 13 residues. The V and J ends lost 1 base and 0 bases respectively, with 4 bases between them. CDR3 in DNA: TGCAGCGTTGAAGTCAACTCTGGAAACACCATATATTTT. Translating gives CSVEVNSGNTIYF.

This sequence joins TRBV27 and TRBJ1-1; tentatively, D is TRBD1 (6 bases). Trimming pared 0 bases from V and 8 bases from J, leaving 10 bases between. The CDR3 spans 13 residues. Per germline, CDR1 MNHEY and CDR2 SMNVEV (reference sequence). The DNA for the CDR3 is TGTGCCAGCAGTTTATCGCAAGGACAGGAAGCTTTCTTT. Translated: CASSLSQGQEAFF.

A single count supports this clone. This chain links TRBV4-1 with TRBJ2-7, with 7 bases that match TRBD1. In germline, CDR1 is MGHRA, CDR2 YSYEKL. CDR3 length: 15 residues. Trimming cost V 3 bases and J 0 bases; bases outside gene matches: 5. The CDR3 DNA is TGCGCCAGCAGCCAGATGGACAGGAGCTCCTACGAGCAGTACTTC. It translates to CASSQMDRSSYEQYF.